The entry below gives a single TCR beta chain sequence along with its context. Here immunoSEQ multiplex PCR was the method, and the copy in TCRdb shows in-frame clones only, minus some. The sample lists approximately 200,000 clones; roughly 89% were seen once. Germline V CDR1 and CDR2: LGHDT, YNNKEL (reference sequence). The CDR3 is 14 residues long. V dropped 4 bases and J dropped 2; count of bases not matched to a gene: 3. This sample is part of a study of blood T cell repertoires in COVID-19. Study-level background: Samples representing acute and convalescent COVID-19 were sourced from the United States, Italy and Spain.

The source is a man in his 60s who had recovered from COVID-19. The chain is built from TRBV3-1 (or the pseudogene TRBV3-2) and TRBJ2-5, with TRBD2 matching over 8 bases. Sample: peripheral blood. The CDR3 loop is CASSPRGGQETQYF. The CDR3 DNA sequence: TGTGCCAGCAGCCCCCGGGGGGGGCAAGAGACCCAGTACTTC.